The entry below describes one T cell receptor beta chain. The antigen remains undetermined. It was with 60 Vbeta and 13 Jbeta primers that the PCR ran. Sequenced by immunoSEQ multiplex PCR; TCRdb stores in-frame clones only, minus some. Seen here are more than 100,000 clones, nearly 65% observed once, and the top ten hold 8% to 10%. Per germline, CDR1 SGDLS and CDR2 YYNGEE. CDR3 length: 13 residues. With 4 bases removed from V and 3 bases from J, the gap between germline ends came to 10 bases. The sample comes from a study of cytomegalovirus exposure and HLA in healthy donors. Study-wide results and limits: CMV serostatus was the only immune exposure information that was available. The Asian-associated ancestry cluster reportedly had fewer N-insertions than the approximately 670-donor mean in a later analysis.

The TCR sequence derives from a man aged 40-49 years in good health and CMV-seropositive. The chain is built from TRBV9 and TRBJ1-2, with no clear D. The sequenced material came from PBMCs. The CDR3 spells CASSPRPDYGYTF. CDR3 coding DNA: TGTGCCAGCAGCCCCAGGCCCGACTATGGCTACACCTTC.